This T cell receptor beta chain was recovered during a study of cytomegalovirus exposure and HLA in healthy donors. Study-wide context: Within the Caucasian-associated ancestry cluster were around four fifths of the roughly 380 genotyped donors. General study points: Productive rates of about 90% or about 30% were seen for most TCR beta V segments in an earlier analysis. By a later analysis, the bulk of CMV-associated TCR beta chains appeared HLA-restricted. Common viral pathogens (according to a later analysis) appeared linked to several of the most significant clusters.

This clone was observed a few times. Its specificity is unknown. Primers: 60 Vbeta forward and 13 Jbeta reverse. This table comes from immunoSEQ multiplex PCR, and its TCRdb copy is limited to in-frame clones, with some not included. The table lists roughly 200,000 clones, more than 65% of them singletons, with approximately 1.8% in the top ten. The CDR3 contains 15 residues. After removal of 1 base from V and 4 bases from J, the junction contained 6 bases not matched to a gene. Germline assignment: CDR1 MGHDK and CDR2 SYGVNS. The genes are TRBV25-1 and TRBJ2-7; 8 positions match TRBD2. The source material was PBMCs. This clonotype originated in a woman aged 25 to 45 in good health and CMV-seronegative. The CDR3 protein is CASSEFGASGYEQYF. The CDR3 DNA follows: TGTGCCAGCAGTGAATTCGGGGCTAGCGGGTACGAGCAGTACTTC.